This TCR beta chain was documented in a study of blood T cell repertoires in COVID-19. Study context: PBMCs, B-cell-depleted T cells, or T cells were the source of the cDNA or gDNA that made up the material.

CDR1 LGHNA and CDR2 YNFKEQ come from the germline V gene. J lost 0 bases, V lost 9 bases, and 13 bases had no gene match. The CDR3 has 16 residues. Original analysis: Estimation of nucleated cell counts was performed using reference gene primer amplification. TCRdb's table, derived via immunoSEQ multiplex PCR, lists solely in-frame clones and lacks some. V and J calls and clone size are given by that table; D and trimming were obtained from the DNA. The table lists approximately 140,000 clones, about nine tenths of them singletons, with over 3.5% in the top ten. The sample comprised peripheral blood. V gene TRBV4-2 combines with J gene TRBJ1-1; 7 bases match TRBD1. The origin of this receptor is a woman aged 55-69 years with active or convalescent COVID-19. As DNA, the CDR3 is TGTGCCAGTTCAAATCTACAGGGGACAATGAACACTGAAGCTTTCTTT. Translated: CASSNLQGTMNTEAFF.